One T cell receptor (beta chain) is described in this entry. Its antigen is unknown. The second PCR ran roughly 7 to 11 cycles with a sample-barcoded 5' primer and J-beta primers. Researchers report that a template-switch adaptor with 12 random nucleotides tagged each cDNA molecule. MiXCR, run by TCRdb on the 5' RACE reads, gives a single entry per CDR3 protein. The data show 730,000 or so distinct CDR3 sequences, roughly 44% seen once. The data belong to a study of blood T cells in healthy people across ages. The CDR3 consists of 14 residues. Germline values: CDR1 SGHKS, CDR2 YYEKEE (reference sequence). V gave up 0 bases and J gave up 8 bases, with 11 bases separating them. Points from the study as a whole: A roughly linear age-dependent decrease characterized TCR beta diversity per million T cells.

The sequencing sample was made of blood. The sequence came from a woman aged 60-70 years in good health. J is TRBJ1-4 and V is TRBV5-5; D remains ambiguous. The CDR3 nucleotides read TGTGCCAGCAGCTTGGGCTCAACGCGGGAAAAACTGTTTTTT. Its protein is CASSLGSTREKLFF.